The 20 T cell receptor beta chains listed next were all sequenced from one sample in a study of CD8+CD57+ T cells in acquired aplastic anemia. The study profiled TCR beta VDJ and CDR3 using genomic DNA as template. TCRdb reanalysed the reads using MiXCR and keeps one entry per CDR3 protein. The table records 250,000 to 300,000 distinct CDR3 sequences, around three fifths of them present only once. It was patients with CD8+CD57+ cell expansion by flow cytometry who were chosen for sequencing. Sequenced: sorted CD4+, CD8+, or CD8+CD57+ T cells (not recorded which) from PBMCs. The origin of the receptors is a human donor with aplastic anemia.

The V and J genes are TRBV2 and TRBJ2-3, with D perhaps matching TRBD1 (6 bases). V was cut by 3 bases and J by 0 bases, with 13 bases left in between. CDR3 length: 16 amino acids. Germline CDR1 is SNHLY and CDR2 is FYNNEI. This CDR3 is CASSDSGHRSTDTQYF. CDR3 nucleotide sequence: TGTGCCAGCAGTGATTCGGGACACAGGAGCACAGATACGCAGTATTTT.

V usage is TRBV29-1 and J usage is TRBJ1-1; maybe TRBD1 (5 bases). This CDR3 comprises 11 residues. V was cut by 7 bases and J by 11 bases, with 17 bases left in between. The germline V gene encodes CDR1 SQVTM and CDR2 ANQGSEA. DNA of the CDR3: TGCAGCGGAACCGGGGCTTGGGAGGCTTTCTTT. The encoded protein is CSGTGAWEAFF.

CDR3 sequence (DNA): TGTGCCAGCAGCTTGGGACTAGCGGAGCGCACCGGGGAGCTGTTTTTT. Its protein is CASSLGLAERTGELFF. The chain links TRBV9 to TRBJ2-2; 11 positions agree with TRBD2. CDR3 length equals 16 residues. Germline V gene sequence: CDR1 SGDLS, CDR2 YYNGEE. The trim removed 4 bases at V and 4 bases at J, leaving 6 bases unmatched. The complete variable domain, with remaining parts taken from reference TRBV9 and TRBJ2-2, reads DSGVTQTPKHLITATGQRVTLRCSPRSGDLSVYWYQQSLDQGLQFLIQYYNGEERAKGNILERFSAQQFPDLHSELNLSSLELGDSALYFCASSLGLAERTGELFFGEGSRLTVL.

Comment on this clonotype: An end of the junction differs from the germline gene, which may be a read error. This chain uses TRBV5-5 with TRBJ1-2; 11 bases map to TRBD1. This CDR3 is built from 12 residues. Germline CDR1 is SGHKS and CDR2 is YYEKEE (reference sequence). The CDR3: CAVAGQGDGYTF. CDR3 sequence (DNA): TGTGCCGTGGCGGGACAGGGGGATGGGTACACCTTC.

The chain is built from TRBV7-2 and TRBJ2-3; 7 bases are shared with TRBD1. The length of the CDR3 is 15 residues. Germline CDR1 is SGHTA and CDR2 is FQGNSA. Trimming took 1 base from V and 5 from J; bases not matched to a gene: 6. The CDR3 sequence is CASSLGQGVIDTQYF. CDR3 bases: TGTGCCAGCAGCTTAGGGCAGGGGGTAATAGATACGCAGTATTTT.

This chain uses TRBV20-1 with TRBJ1-1; D remains unclear. The CDR3 loop spans 14 amino acids. Trimming pared 1 base from V and 1 base from J, leaving 10 bases between. Germline V gives CDR1 DFQATT, CDR2 SNEGSKA (reference sequence). Here the CDR3 reads CSARVVRANTEAFF. The DNA of the CDR3 is TGCAGTGCTAGAGTAGTCCGGGCGAACACTGAAGCTTTCTTT.

The chain recombines TRBV25-1 with TRBJ2-7; TRBD1 agrees at 10 bases. Germline CDR1 and CDR2: MGHDK and SYGVNS. Germline trimming cut 4 bases from V and 3 bases from J; bases unmatched to any gene: 6. The CDR3 sequence is 15 residues long. CDR3 nucleotides: TGTGCCAGCAGTGGCCCTGACAGGGGGCTCTACGAGCAGTACTTC. This codes for CASSGPDRGLYEQYF.

As to this clonotype: One junction end disagrees with the germline gene, perhaps due to a read error. The J gene is TRBJ1-2, the V gene TRBV19; possible D gene TRBD1, 6 bases. Germline CDR1 and CDR2: LNHDA and SQIVND (reference sequence). The CDR3 covers 12 residues. CDR3 in amino acids: CTSEGGSYGYTF. CDR3 DNA: TGTACCAGCGAGGGGGGGTCTTATGGCTACACCTTC. The full variable domain, in which reference TRBV19 and TRBJ1-2 provide the parts outside the CDR3, is DGGITQSPKYLFRKEGQNVTLSCEQNLNHDAMYWYRQDPGQGLRLIYYSQIVNDFQKGDIAEGYSVSREKKESFPLTVTSAQKNPTAFYLCTSEGGSYGYTFGSGTRLTVV.

This chain links TRBV7-8 with TRBJ2-5; no firm D call. The DNA matches TRBJ2-1 better at its end, which makes the J call doubtful. CDR1 is SGHVS, CDR2 FQNEAQ, per germline. This CDR3 spans 12 amino acids. This chain's CDR3 is CASSFVAEEQFF. The CDR3 DNA sequence: TGTGCCAGCAGCTTCGTGGCGGAGGAGCAGTTCTTC.

The chain links TRBV2 to TRBJ2-2, with D unclear. The V end was cut by 4 bases, the J end by 4 bases, with 10 bases between. The CDR3 consists of 14 residues. Germline V CDR1 and CDR2: SNHLY, FYNNEI. The CDR3 loop is CASSARTATGELFF. Written as DNA, the CDR3 is TGTGCCAGCAGTGCGCGGACGGCCACCGGGGAGCTGTTTTTT.

As concerns this clonotype: It is likely a read error, because the conserved phenylalanine at the end of the CDR3 is missing. No DNA is shown, since the ends of the CDR3 on it are uncertain; the CDR3 is the one TCRdb lists. The chain links TRBV5-1 to TRBJ1-1; the DNA was not used to check the table's D call, TRBD1. Including both end residues, the CDR3 is 9 amino acids long. Germline V gives CDR1 SGHRS, CDR2 YFSETQ. CDR3 loop: CASSLAGQG.

This clonotype was counted many times. This chain joins TRBV20-1 and TRBJ2-5, with D perhaps matching TRBD1 or TRBD2 (5 bases each). CDR1 and CDR2 (germline): DFQATT, SNEGSKA (reference sequence). V was pared by 0 bases and J by 3 bases, with 5 bases between. CDR3 size: 12 residues. For the CDR3, the DNA is TGCAGTGCTAGAGAGGGGGAAGAGACCCAGTACTTC. Encoded protein: CSAREGEETQYF.

The CDR3 reads CASSPRTGINYGYTF. CDR3 nucleotides: TGTGCCAGCAGTCCTAGGACAGGGATTAACTATGGCTACACCTTC. V is TRBV7-9 and J is TRBJ1-2; 8 bases agree with TRBD1. V gave up 6 bases and J gave up 1 base; unmatched junction bases: 7. The CDR3 has 15 amino acids. Germline V gene lookup returns CDR1 SEHNR and CDR2 FQNEAQ (reference sequence).

This clonotype was seen at least ten times. V and J are TRBV19 and TRBJ2-3; 13 nucleotides align to TRBD2. The V gene's germline CDR1 is LNHDA and CDR2 SQIVND (reference sequence). The CDR3 is made up of 18 amino acids. With V trimmed by 9 bases and J by 1 base, 13 bases remained unmatched. The CDR3: CASKILAGGPGGTDTQYF. CDR3 nucleotides: TGTGCCAGCAAAATACTAGCGGGAGGGCCTGGGGGCACAGATACGCAGTATTTT.

The chain joins TRBV14 to TRBJ2-6; TRBD1 aligns across 9 bases. V trimming: 4 bases; J trimming: 4 bases; junction bases outside the gene matches: 8. The CDR3 sequence is 17 residues long. From germline, CDR1 is SGHDN and CDR2 FVKESK. DNA for the CDR3: TGTGCCAGCAGCCTCACAACAGGGGGCTACGGGGCCAACGTCCTGACTTTC. It codes for CASSLTTGGYGANVLTF.

A few counts support this clonotype. The chain couples TRBV20-1 to TRBJ2-7; 9 bases line up with TRBD1. CDR1 and CDR2 from the germline V gene are DFQATT and SNEGSKA (reference sequence). V shed 3 bases and J 7 bases; nucleotides not matched to a gene: 10. There are 14 residues in the CDR3. The CDR3 bases are TGCAGTGCTAGGGACCGGGACAGGGAGGGGGAGCAGTACTTC. It specifies CSARDRDREGEQYF.

V usage is TRBV20-1 and J usage is TRBJ1-5, with TRBD1 identical over 8 bases. V lost 4 bases to trimming and J lost 0 bases; unmatched junction nucleotides: 5. Germline loops: CDR1 DFQATT, CDR2 SNEGSKA (reference sequence). This CDR3 is 15 amino acids long. CDR3 nucleotide sequence: TGCAGTGCTACAGGGGGCGTTGGTAGCAATCAGCCCCAGCATTTT. It codes for CSATGGVGSNQPQHF.

Many counts were recorded for this clonotype. DNA of the CDR3: TGTGCCAGCAGCTTGGGACTAGCGGGAGGTGCAGATACGCAGTATTTT. This codes for CASSLGLAGGADTQYF. The J gene is TRBJ2-3, the V gene TRBV7-3; 15 bases line up with TRBD2. The CDR3 runs to 16 residues. Germline V gives CDR1 SGHTA, CDR2 FQGTGA. V lost 3 bases to trimming and J lost 4 bases; unmatched junction nucleotides: 2.

On this clonotype itself: One end of the junction fails to match germline, which may point to a read error. The chain uses TRBV9 and TRBJ2-1; the D gene is possibly TRBD2 (5 bases). Germline CDR1 is SGDLS and CDR2 is YYNGEE. The CDR3 is made up of 13 amino acids. The CDR3 DNA follows: TGTGCCGGCAGCGCCCGGGATGAGGCTGAGCAGTTCTTC. Protein: CAGSARDEAEQFF.

This chain joins TRBV2 and TRBJ1-5; D uncertain. Germline CDR1 SNHLY, CDR2 FYNNEI. The CDR3 has 13 residues. Deletions cut 5 bases from V and 6 bases from J, with 11 bases between. The CDR3 sequence is CASSYTTGQPQHF. Here the CDR3 DNA reads TGTGCCAGCAGTTACACAACGGGTCAGCCCCAGCATTTT.